This TCR beta chain was captured by sequencing in a study of PD-1 blockade in classical Hodgkin lymphoma. In the study overall: Intravenous infusions of nivolumab 3 mg/kg reached patients every 2 weeks. Study outcomes and limitations: Undefined causes, possibly disease activity or prior therapy, underlie the repertoire differences. It was among complete responders that baseline diversity resembled that of newly diagnosed patients. TCR diversity in CD4+, not CD8+, cells rose significantly by C4D1.

The table came from immunoSEQ multiplex PCR; TCRdb's copy has only in-frame clones and leaves some out. The sample has tens of thousands of clones; about 77% are singletons. Trimming left V 4 bases short and J 10 bases short, with 18 bases between. This CDR3 region has 14 residues. Germline CDR1 SGHTA, CDR2 FQGNSA. Regarding this clone: Its cognate antigen is unknown.

The time point is: cycle 4 day 1 (C4D1), after more than five weeks of nivolumab. There was relapse after autologous stem cell transplantation in every patient, and there was variation in brentuximab vedotin exposure. V gene TRBV7-2 combines with J gene TRBJ2-3; possible D gene TRBD1, 5 bases. The clonotype originates from a human donor with classical Hodgkin lymphoma. The material was peripheral blood mononuclear cells (PBMCs), obtained before the fourth cycle of nivolumab. The CDR3 DNA reads TGTGCCAGCAGCTCGGTAGGGCTAAGGGGTTCGCAGTATTTT. Protein sequence: CASSSVGLRGSQYF.